Listed below are T cell receptor beta chains from one sample, sequenced in a study of shared clonotypes between healthy human individuals. TCRdb's table, derived via immunoSEQ multiplex PCR, lists solely in-frame clones and lacks some. The repertoire includes more than 1.2 million clones, approximately 98.5% of them detected once, and approximately 0.4% sits in the top ten. Sequencing used naive CD4+ T cells sorted from blood. The receptor source for this set is a man under 40 in good health. Both conserved end residues are part of each CDR3. A D gene is named only where the DNA matches it firmly. Size is stated for part of the rows, as once, few or many counts, or as a class when the clone is expanded.

j_call,clone_size,cdr3_length,v_call,d_call,cdr3_nt,cdr3_aa
TRBJ1-3,-,13,TRBV28,-,TGTGCCAGCAGTTTATCTGGCGGAAACACCATATATTTT,CASSLSGGNTIYF
TRBJ2-5,-,10,TRBV14,-,TGTGACGGGGTACGAGAGACCCAGTACTTC,CDGVRETQYF
TRBJ1-1,once,13,TRBV7-8,-,TGTGCCAGCAGCTTATCAGGGTTCACTGAAGCTTTCTTT,CASSLSGFTEAFF
TRBJ2-7,-,14,TRBV5-6,TRBD2,TGTGCCAGCAGGGGACTAGCGGGAGCGAGGGAGCAGTACTTC,CASRGLAGAREQYF
TRBJ2-1,-,14,TRBV7-7,TRBD1,TGTGCCAGCAGCCCCGGACAGGGGAGGAATGAGCAGTTCTTC,CASSPGQGRNEQFF
TRBJ2-5,-,11,TRBV2,-,TGTGCCGGAACAGGGTACGAGACCCAGTACTTC,CAGTGYETQYF
TRBJ2-1,once,16,TRBV28,TRBD2,TGTGCCAGCAGTTGGGTAGTGGGAGGGAGCACGGATGAGCAGTTCTTC,CASSWVVGGSTDEQFF
TRBJ2-2,once,15,TRBV5-1,-,TGCGCCAGCAGCTTGCCTTTGGCTACCACCGGGGAGCTGTTTTTT,CASSLPLATTGELFF
TRBJ2-2,once,14,TRBV2,-,TGTGCCAGCAGCCGGGACATGAACACCGGGGAGCTGTTTTTT,CASSRDMNTGELFF
TRBJ2-1,-,17,TRBV14,-,TGTGCCAGCAGCCCGAAGGTCGGTTGGGGTAGCTACAATGAGCAGTTCTTC,CASSPKVGWGSYNEQFF
TRBJ1-5,-,10,TRBV10-3,TRBD1,TGTGCCAGCGGGGACAGCCCGAGGCATTTT,CASGDSPRHF
TRBJ2-5,-,12,TRBV10-3,-,TGTGCCATCATGGACAGAGAAGAGACCCAGTACTTC,CAIMDREETQYF
TRBJ2-7,once,14,TRBV6-5,TRBD1,TGTGCCAGCAGCTTACAGGGGTCAGTTTACGAGCAGTACTTC,CASSLQGSVYEQYF
TRBJ1-1,-,17,TRBV18,-,TGTGCCAGCTCACCAATAGGGGGGGGCGTCGGGAACACTGAAGCTTTCTTT,CASSPIGGGVGNTEAFF
TRBJ2-1,-,14,TRBV19,TRBD1,TGTGCCAGTAGTAATCGAGGACAGGGATGGGAGCAGTTCTTC,CASSNRGQGWEQFF
TRBJ2-1,-,14,TRBV29-1,-,TGCAGCGTGGAGAGAATGGCTAATTACAATGAGCAGTTCTTC,CSVERMANYNEQFF
TRBJ2-7,-,15,TRBV6-5,TRBD2,TGTGCCAGCAGACCTAGCGGGAGGCCTTCGCGGGAGCAGTACTTC,CASRPSGRPSREQYF
TRBJ2-7,-,13,TRBV29-1,-,TGCAGCGTTGAACCCGACGGGTCCTACGAGCAGTACTTC,CSVEPDGSYEQYF
TRBJ2-4,-,17,TRBV5-1,TRBD2,TGCGCCAGCAGCTTGGTTTTGGGACTAGCGGGCCTTGACATTCAGTACTTC,CASSLVLGLAGLDIQYF
TRBJ2-1,-,13,TRBV28,-,TGTGCCAGCACCACAGGGTCCTACAATGAGCAGTTCTTC,CASTTGSYNEQFF
TRBJ2-6,-,18,TRBV4-1,-,TGCGCCAGCAGCCAAGAGTCGGCCGGATACTCTGGGGCCAACGTCCTGACTTTC,CASSQESAGYSGANVLTF
TRBJ2-7,-,16,TRBV11-2,TRBD2,TGTGCCAGCAGACCGATCCGCGAGACTAGCCGCTTCAAGCAGTACTTC,CASRPIRETSRFKQYF
TRBJ2-1,-,13,TRBV5-1,-,TGCGCCAGCACCCAAAACACCAACAATGAGCAGTTCTTC,CASTQNTNNEQFF
TRBJ1-5,-,19,TRBV28,-,TGTGCCAGCAGTTTATATTTGCTCGGCGCTGGGGAGAGCAATCAGCCCCAGCATTTT,CASSLYLLGAGESNQPQHF
TRBJ1-1,-,16,TRBV28,-,TGTGCCAGCAGTCCTCTGGGGGGCAGAGGGTTGAGTGAAGCTTTCTTT,CASSPLGGRGLSEAFF
TRBJ2-3,-,17,TRBV2,TRBD2,TGTGCCAGCAGTCCGGGACTAGCGGGGGGGGACACAGATACGCAGTATTTT,CASSPGLAGGDTDTQYF
TRBJ1-2,-,13,TRBV5-4,-,TGTGCCAGCAGCCTCGGAGGTGTAGGAGGCTACACCTTC,CASSLGGVGGYTF
TRBJ2-1,-,15,TRBV4-2,-,TGTGCCAGCAGCCAAGAGGAATCCTCCTACAATGAGCAGTTCTTC,CASSQEESSYNEQFF
TRBJ2-5,few,12,TRBV29-1,-,TGCAGCGTGAGAACGCCCCAAGAGACCCAGTACTTC,CSVRTPQETQYF
TRBJ2-7,-,15,TRBV18,TRBD2,TGTGCCAGCTCACGCGTACTAGCGGGAGGGCCTGAGCAGTACTTC,CASSRVLAGGPEQYF
TRBJ2-7,once,14,TRBV6-5,-,TGTGCCAGCTGGGCCGGGACTTCCTTATACGAGCAGTACTTC,CASWAGTSLYEQYF
TRBJ2-7,-,15,TRBV6-5,TRBD1,TGTGCCAGCAGTTTCGGGACAGGCCAGTTCTACGAGCAGTACTTC,CASSFGTGQFYEQYF
TRBJ1-1,-,14,TRBV9,-,TGTGCCAGCAGCGAAACAGGGCGACGGACTGAAGCTTTCTTT,CASSETGRRTEAFF
TRBJ2-3,once,16,TRBV12-5,TRBD2,TGTGCTAGTGGTCGCCAGACTAGCGGGTTCACAGATACGCAGTATTTT,CASGRQTSGFTDTQYF
TRBJ2-3,-,17,TRBV5-1,TRBD2,TGCGCCAGCAGCATAGCGGGACTAGCGGGAGGGGCAGATACGCAGTATTTT,CASSIAGLAGGADTQYF
TRBJ2-2,-,16,TRBV12-1,-,TGTGCCAGCAACGTAGGGACACCACAGTGGGGCGGGGAGCTGTTTTTT,CASNVGTPQWGGELFF
TRBJ1-2,-,14,TRBV2,TRBD1,TGTGCCAGCAGTAACACAGGGGGCGCCTATGGCTACACCTTC,CASSNTGGAYGYTF
TRBJ1-2,-,16,TRBV5-1,TRBD1,TGCGCCAGCAGGGACGTGAGGACAGGGGGCAACTATGGCTACACCTTC,CASRDVRTGGNYGYTF
TRBJ1-2,once,14,TRBV4-3,-,TGCGCCAGCAGCCAAGATACGGGGGGGGATGGCTACACCTTC,CASSQDTGGDGYTF
TRBJ1-4,-,15,TRBV4-1,-,TGCGCCAGCAGTCAAGATGGGACAAAGAATGAAAAACTGTTTTTT,CASSQDGTKNEKLFF
TRBJ1-1,-,20,TRBV12-5,TRBD1,TGTGCTAGTGGTTTGGTTCATCCGGGACAGGGGCCCTTGATGAACACTGAAGCTTTCTTT,CASGLVHPGQGPLMNTEAFF
TRBJ2-7,-,16,TRBV18,-,TGTGCCAGCTCACCATTCCGGGACCCGAAGAGTTACGAGCAGTACTTC,CASSPFRDPKSYEQYF